This T cell receptor (beta chain) was observed in a study of blood T cells in healthy people across ages. Notes on the study in general: With age, beta diversity per million T cells declined roughly linearly, significantly by around 43.

This clonotype was found many times. Its specificity is unknown. CDR1 MGHDK and CDR2 SYGVNS come from the germline V gene. The CDR3 contains 13 residues. With 3 bases removed from V and 1 base from J, the gap between germline ends came to 7 bases. Each donor gave approximately 9.1 milliliters of peripheral blood. PBMCs were isolated at a quantity of at least 6.5 million per sample. Next came a second PCR, run for about 6 to 12 cycles, which used a sample-barcoded 5' primer along with a J-beta primer mix. All samples gave at least 2.5 million CDR3-containing paired-end reads. Via MiXCR, TCRdb re-called the 5' RACE reads, giving one row per CDR3 protein. The sample holds around 790,000 distinct CDR3 sequences, roughly 44% seen once.

The sample taken for sequencing was blood. The sequence came from a man between 60 and 75 years old in good health. V usage is TRBV25-1 and J usage is TRBJ2-7; the D is unclear. The chain's CDR3 is CASSDLRSYEQYF. DNA for the CDR3: TGTGCCAGCAGTGATCTTAGGTCCTACGAGCAGTACTTC.